This entry concerns a single T cell receptor (beta chain). It has no known antigen specificity. Per-nucleotide qualities are absent, and no much larger clonotype sits a single base away. CDR1 SEHNR and CDR2 FQNEAQ are derived from the germline V gene (reference sequence). Ends trimmed: V by 2 bases, J by 0 bases; bases unmatched to a gene: 13. There are 19 amino acids in the CDR3, from cysteine to phenylalanine inclusive. The DNA shown is the 57-base CDR3, in frame from base 1. To be included, a participant needed at least one PBMC sample from before ART initiation plus at least two post-ART samples. Every participant with HIV received treatment in the United States of America. Before DNA extraction, cryopreserved samples containing roughly 0.9-10 million PBMC were thawed and washed. At the time of the earliest PBMC sample for each participant with HIV, ages ranged from roughly 23 to 55 years. Each participant contributed PBMC samples from 1-4 timepoints before ART initiation and 2-8 timepoints after ART initiation, with a median of 7 samples. Serial HIV viral load, CD4+ T-cell count, ART history and demographic data were obtained for every participant. Using a Qiagen kit on a QIAcube, genomic DNA was extracted from unsorted PBMC, with samples processed in batches of 12.

The data derive from a study of long-term antiretroviral therapy in people with HIV (dated 2022 in TCRdb). Regarding the study in general: Collection of the earliest samples took place about a decade ahead of the 2015 WHO recommendation for immediate ART, at a time when ART was typically delayed until CD4 counts fell. Whether ART initiation and durable HIV suppression were associated with changes in peripheral blood TRB repertoire composition and diversity was tested in a retrospective serial study. The cohort contributed about 180 cryopreserved PBMC samples from 30 adults with confirmed HIV infection, collected serially over a mean of approximately 6 years (range 1-12). About 35% of the 30 participants with HIV were female. No cross-contamination during QIAcube processing turned up in test extractions that ran a monoclonal T-cell line alongside more than 30 polyclonal samples. Beyond this particular receptor, the publication reports: No data were available on ART adherence, viral resistance or therapy changes, limiting inferences about post-ART repertoire changes. CDR3 length ranges in HIV repertoires were narrower than in controls, and network structure suggested an antigen-experienced repertoire with only a slight naive shift after ART. The samples span the years 2004 to 2017, and the ART regimens used at that time may not be as effective as current regimens. Expanded TRB clones identified before ART initiation dominated the repertoire at all time points, although this dominance fluctuated and declined in many PLHIV after ART. Limited PBMC availability meant only the TCR beta chain was sequenced, without alpha chain pairing. Unsorted PBMC were profiled instead of sorted CD4+ and CD8+ T cells because pre-ART samples had limited cell numbers. Starting ART was linked to a significant rise in TRB diversity, yet even with long-term ART the diversity remained significantly lower than in transplant donor controls.

The immunoSEQ hsTCRB v3.0 assay was used at survey level resolution to sequence the TRB variable region. The targeted TRB sequencing depth was roughly 40,000-55,000 T-cell genomes per sample. TRB libraries were pooled and sequenced on an Illumina MiSeq using a v3 150-cycle kit. Under the source paper's analysis protocol: Repertoire analysis was run in R within a reproducible Nextflow workflow that covered QC, data transformation and analysis. LymphoSeq2, an R package for exploring AIRR-Seq data, was used to implement custom analyses. Several samples that produced fewer than 5000 total TRB sequences were removed, so under 200 HIV repertoires were analyzed. Among the 190 or so HIV repertoires that were kept, around 59 were collected before ART initiation and around 130 were collected after ART initiation. Repertoires were downsampled to 5000 TRB nucleotide sequences, and summary statistics were averaged over 100 downsampling iterations. Only TRB sequences with CDR3 regions of at least seven amino acids were retained for analysis. Diversity was assessed using a clonality score derived from Shannon entropy and using the Gini coefficient. Repertoire networks linked the top 5000 CDR3 amino acid sequences whenever two sequences differed by an edit distance of one. GLIPH2 predicted antigen specificity groups and MHC restriction for TRB CDR3 amino acid sequences. To flag known CMV, EBV, HIV or tissue antigen associations, CDR3 amino acid sequences were matched against VDJdb and McPAS-TCR. Pre-ART, post-ART and control groups were compared with Wilcoxon signed-rank tests and Holm-Bonferroni correction. The table was pulled from immuneACCESS by TCRdb, which kept in-frame rearrangements only. Such tables lose some clones; where checked, under half of the loss comes from unresolved V genes, and the rest has no known cause. D and trimming come from the DNA, and the V and J calls and clone size come from that table. The sample table holds tens of thousands of clones, of which about 95% were seen once. The ten biggest clones cover 2.5% to 3% of the sample.

The rearrangement joined TRBV7-9 to TRBJ1-5; 7 bases in between match TRBD1. The TCR sequence derives from a woman between 50 and 59 years old with HIV. The sequences come from unsorted PBMCs, collected 3.7 years after starting antiretroviral therapy. CDR3 sequence: CASSLRQGRLLYSNQPQHF. The sequence in DNA is TGTGCCAGCAGCTTAAGACAGGGCCGACTTTTATATAGCAATCAGCCCCAGCATTTT.